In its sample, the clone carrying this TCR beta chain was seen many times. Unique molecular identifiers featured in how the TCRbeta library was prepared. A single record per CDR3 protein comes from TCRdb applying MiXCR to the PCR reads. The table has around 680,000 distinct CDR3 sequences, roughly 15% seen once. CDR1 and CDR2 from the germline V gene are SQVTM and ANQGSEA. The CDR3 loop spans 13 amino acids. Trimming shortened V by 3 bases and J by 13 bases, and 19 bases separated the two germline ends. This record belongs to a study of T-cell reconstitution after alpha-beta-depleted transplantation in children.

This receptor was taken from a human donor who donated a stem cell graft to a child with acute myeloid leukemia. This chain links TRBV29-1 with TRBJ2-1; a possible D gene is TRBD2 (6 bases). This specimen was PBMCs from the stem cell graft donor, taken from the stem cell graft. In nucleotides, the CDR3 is TGCAGCGTTGACCCCGTGGTTAGGGACTCCCAGTTCTTC. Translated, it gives CSVDPVVRDSQFF.